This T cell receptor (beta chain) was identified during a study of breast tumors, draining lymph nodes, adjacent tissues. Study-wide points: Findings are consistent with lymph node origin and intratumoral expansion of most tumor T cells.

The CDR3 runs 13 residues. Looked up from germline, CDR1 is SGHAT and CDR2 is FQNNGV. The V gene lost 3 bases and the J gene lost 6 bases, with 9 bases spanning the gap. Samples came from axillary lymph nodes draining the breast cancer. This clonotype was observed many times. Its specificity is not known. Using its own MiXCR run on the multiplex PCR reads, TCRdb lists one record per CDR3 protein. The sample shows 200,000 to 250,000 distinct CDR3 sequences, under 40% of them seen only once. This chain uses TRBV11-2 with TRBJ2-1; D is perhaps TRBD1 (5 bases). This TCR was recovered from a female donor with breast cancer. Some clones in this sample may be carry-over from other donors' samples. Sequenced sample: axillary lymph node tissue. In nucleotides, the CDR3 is TGTGCCAGCAGCTTTTATAGGGGCAATGAGCAGTTCTTC. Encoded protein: CASSFYRGNEQFF.